Presented here are 27 T cell receptor beta chains from one specimen sequenced in a study of post-analysis software for immune sequencing data. Tagging with unique molecular identifiers was a feature of the TCR beta cDNA libraries. TCRdb used MiXCR to reprocess the PCR reads, holding one entry per CDR3 protein. The repertoire holds roughly 570,000 distinct CDR3 sequences, with about a third as singletons. The antigens of these receptors remain unknown. Findings of the study overall: TRBV5-6, TRBV5-1 and TRBV20-1 were among roughly five TRBV segments more frequent in patients than controls.

The sample comprised blood. The source of these receptors is a girl under 18 with multiple sclerosis.

This clonotype was recorded many times. The rearrangement uses TRBV20-1 and TRBJ2-5, with D tentatively TRBD1 (5 bases). The V gene's germline CDR1 is DFQATT and CDR2 SNEGSKA (reference sequence). V lost 1 base, J lost 2 bases, and 8 bases lay in between. There are 13 residues in the CDR3. The CDR3 protein is CSARVTGQETQYF. The CDR3, as DNA: TGCAGTGCTAGAGTAACAGGACAAGAGACCCAGTACTTC.

This clonotype was detected only a few times. The V call is TRBV27, the J call TRBJ2-5; 9 nucleotides match TRBD1. Germline V CDR1 and CDR2: MNHEY, SMNVEV (reference sequence). This CDR3 is built from 12 residues. V gave up 9 bases and J gave up 11 bases; unmatched junction bases: 10. CDR3 coding DNA: TGTGCCAGTACAGGGGGCCTCAATGAGCAGTACTTC. Protein: CASTGGLNEQYF.

The chain recombines TRBV2 with TRBJ2-5; 9 nucleotides agree with TRBD2. Trimming took 4 bases from V and 5 from J; bases not matched to a gene: 8. The CDR3 spans 15 residues. Germline V gene sequence: CDR1 SNHLY, CDR2 FYNNEI. Here the CDR3 DNA reads TGTGCCAGCAGTGGAGCGGGGGGATTCTCGGAGACCCAGTACTTC. Its protein is CASSGAGGFSETQYF.

The rearrangement uses TRBV5-1 and TRBJ2-5; maybe TRBD2 (5 bases). Deletions cut 3 bases from V and 1 base from J, with 16 bases between. Germline CDR1 is SGHRS and CDR2 is YFSETQ. CDR3 length: 16 residues. The CDR3 coding sequence is TGCGCCAGCAGCTCCGGGTCCTTCGGGGTCCAAGAGACCCAGTACTTC. Encoded protein: CASSSGSFGVQETQYF.

In its sample, this clonotype was seen a few times. The V gene is TRBV7-9, the J gene TRBJ1-1; perhaps TRBD1 as D (6 bases). V shed 6 bases and J shed 5 bases, with 19 bases lying between them. There are 15 residues in the CDR3. Germline V CDR1 and CDR2: SEHNR, FQNEAQ (reference sequence). The CDR3: CASSYEQGIKTEAFF. For the CDR3, the DNA is TGTGCCAGCAGTTATGAACAGGGAATCAAGACTGAAGCTTTCTTT.

About this clonotype: An end of the junction differs from the germline gene, which may be a read error. This chain connects TRBV12-3 or TRBV12-4 to TRBJ1-1; no clear D. CDR3 length: 14 amino acids. CDR3 nucleotides: TGTGCCTGCAGTTTAGTGAGTACGAACACTGAAGCTTTCTTT. It specifies CACSLVSTNTEAFF.

In the case of this clonotype: This may be a read error, as it is one base from a much larger clone. The chain uses TRBV24-1 and TRBJ2-5; D may correspond to TRBD1 or TRBD2 (6 bases each). Germline assignment: CDR1 KGHDR and CDR2 SFDVKD. CDR3 size: 13 residues. V dropped 3 bases and J dropped 9 bases, with 13 bases sitting between them. CDR3 amino acids: CATSDERGEAQYF. CDR3 bases: TGTGCCACCAGTGATGAAAGGGGGGAGGCCCAGTACTTC.

In its sample, this clonotype was seen a few times. The V call is TRBV20-1, the J call TRBJ1-1; D ambiguous. The V end was cut by 4 bases, the J end by 3 bases, with 12 bases between. The CDR3 length is 13 residues. CDR1 is DFQATT, CDR2 SNEGSKA, per germline (reference sequence). DNA for the CDR3: TGCAGTGCTAACCTTAGGGCGCACACTGAAGCTTTCTTT. This gives the protein CSANLRAHTEAFF.

This chain connects TRBV5-1 to TRBJ2-3; possibly TRBD1 for D (6 bases). Looked up from germline, CDR1 is SGHRS and CDR2 is YFSETQ. The CDR3 spans 16 residues. V lost 2 bases, J lost 2 bases, and 15 bases lay in between. The chain's CDR3 is CASSFRGKAHTDTQYF. The CDR3 nucleotides read TGCGCCAGCAGCTTCAGGGGAAAGGCCCACACAGATACGCAGTATTTT.

This clonotype was picked up a small number of times. The chain has TRBV12-3 or TRBV12-4 and TRBJ2-5; D gene ambiguous. The V end lost 3 bases, the J end lost 11 bases, and 10 bases lay between the germline ends. The CDR3 loop spans 11 amino acids. The CDR3 sequence is CASSLFDEQYF. For the CDR3, the DNA is TGTGCCAGCAGTTTGTTCGATGAGCAGTACTTC.

The chain has TRBV3-1 and TRBJ2-4, with D perhaps TRBD1 or TRBD2 (5 bases each). Trimming took 2 bases from V and 9 from J, leaving 11 bases between them. Germline V gives CDR1 LGHDT, CDR2 YNNKEL (reference sequence). The CDR3 runs 13 residues. Written as DNA, the CDR3 is TGTGCCAGCAGCCAACGGGGCCAGGGCATTCAGTACTTC. Encoded protein: CASSQRGQGIQYF. The full variable domain, in which reference TRBV3-1 and TRBJ2-4 provide the parts outside the CDR3, is DTAVSQTPKYLVTQMGNDKSIKCEQNLGHDTMYWYKQDSKKFLKIMFSYNNKELIINETVPNRFSPKSPDKAHLNLHINSLELGDSAVYFCASSQRGQGIQYFGAGTRLSVL.

This clonotype was detected only a few times. This chain joins TRBV4-1 and TRBJ1-1, with D maybe TRBD1 (6 bases). This CDR3 spans 16 amino acids. Germline V gives CDR1 MGHRA, CDR2 YSYEKL. V was cut by 4 bases and J by 3 bases, with 18 bases left in between. DNA of the CDR3: TGCGCCAGCAGCCCTCTAATAGGGGGGTTTCACACTGAAGCTTTCTTT. Protein product: CASSPLIGGFHTEAFF.

This clonotype turned up a few times. The rearrangement joins TRBV12-3 or TRBV12-4 to TRBJ2-7; D unresolved. CDR3 length: 13 residues. V lost 5 bases and J lost 6, with 14 bases in between. CDR3 in amino acids: CASSLLQGLEQYF. CDR3 coding DNA: TGTGCCAGCAGTCTACTACAAGGGCTCGAGCAGTACTTC.

The genes are TRBV7-3 and TRBJ2-6; weak D call: TRBD2 (5 bases). Germline assignment: CDR1 SGHTA and CDR2 FQGTGA. CDR3 length: 16 amino acids. Trimming removed 3 bases from V and 3 bases from J, with 12 bases in between. The CDR3 sequence is CASSFIRGSGANVLTF. CDR3 nucleotide sequence: TGTGCCAGCAGCTTCATACGGGGAAGTGGGGCCAACGTCCTGACTTTC.

The J gene is TRBJ2-1, the V gene TRBV7-3; 12 positions agree with TRBD2. The V gene's germline CDR1 is SGHTA and CDR2 FQGTGA. J lost 8 bases, V lost 5 bases, and 7 bases had no gene match. The CDR3 loop spans 15 amino acids. This CDR3 is CASSVLAGGSYEQFF. The CDR3 DNA is TGTGCCAGCAGCGTACTAGCGGGGGGCAGCTATGAGCAGTTCTTC.

This clonotype was found a few times. One end of the junction varies from germline; a read error may be responsible. The gene calls are TRBV29-1 and TRBJ2-5; 9 positions match TRBD1. Germline assignment: CDR1 SQVTM and CDR2 ANQGSEA. The CDR3 is made up of 13 amino acids. CDR3 sequence reads: CSVRTGDQETQYF. The CDR3 DNA is TGCAGCGTGCGGACAGGGGACCAGGAGACCCAGTACTTC.

The chain recombines TRBV5-6 with TRBJ2-6; TRBD2 is a possible D gene (6 bases). The CDR3 spans 16 residues. Trimming took 4 bases from V and 3 from J, leaving 14 bases between them. From germline, CDR1 is SGHDT and CDR2 YYEEEE. The CDR3 nucleotides are TGTGCCAGCAGCGAGGAGGGGCGGTTTGGGGCCAACGTCCTGACTTTC. Translated: CASSEEGRFGANVLTF.

This clonotype was counted once. The rearrangement joins TRBV11-2 to TRBJ1-1, with D maybe TRBD1 (5 bases). The CDR3 covers 14 residues. Germline CDR1 SGHAT, CDR2 FQNNGV. The germline V and J ends were trimmed by 6 bases and 5 bases, with 16 bases remaining between them. The CDR3 DNA sequence: TGTGCCAGCAGACCTTTAAGGGGTCGGACTGAAGCTTTCTTT. Its translation is CASRPLRGRTEAFF.

This chain uses TRBV12-3 or TRBV12-4 with TRBJ2-7, with D unresolved. The CDR3 extends over 15 amino acids. With 8 bases removed from V and 1 base from J, the gap between germline ends came to 18 bases. CDR3 residues: CASGLGSRSSYEQYF. The CDR3 DNA follows: TGTGCCAGCGGCCTAGGGTCCAGGTCTTCCTACGAGCAGTACTTC.

This chain joins TRBV15 and TRBJ2-1; TRBD1 agrees at 7 bases. The CDR3 is 16 amino acids. Trimming at V came to 8 bases and at J to 5 bases, leaving 15 bases not matched to a gene. CDR1 and CDR2 (germline): LNHNV, YYDKDF (reference sequence). In DNA, the CDR3 is TGTGCCACCGTAAACTCCGGGACAGCCAATGACAATGAGCAGTTCTTC. It encodes CATVNSGTANDNEQFF.

This clonotype was counted only a few times. V gene TRBV10-3 combines with J gene TRBJ1-6; no clear D. Germline loops: CDR1 ENHRY, CDR2 SYGVKD. The CDR3 sequence is 14 residues long. V shed 0 bases and J shed 14 bases, with 14 bases lying between them. This CDR3 reads CAISESSVRGALHF. For the CDR3, the DNA is TGTGCCATCAGTGAGTCCTCCGTCCGTGGGGCCCTCCACTTT.

CDR3 coding DNA: TGTGCCAGCAGCCAAACAGCGGGGGACAATGAGCAGTTCTTC. It encodes CASSQTAGDNEQFF. This rearrangement joins TRBV3-1 to TRBJ2-1; 8 bases map to TRBD2. The CDR3 covers 14 residues. J gave up 5 bases and V 2 bases, and 2 bases lay outside the gene matches. Germline lookup yields CDR1 LGHDT and CDR2 YNNKEL (reference sequence).

This clonotype was counted between two and nine times. Written as DNA, the CDR3 is TGCAGTGCTAGGGAAGCGCAACTCTACAATGAGCAGTTCTTC. Amino acid sequence: CSAREAQLYNEQFF. This rearrangement joins TRBV20-1 to TRBJ2-1; no firm D call. The CDR3 has 14 residues. Trimming removed 3 bases from V and 3 bases from J, with 12 bases in between. The V gene's germline CDR1 is DFQATT and CDR2 SNEGSKA (reference sequence).

The CDR3 DNA sequence: TGTGCCAGCAGTTTGACGGGGCCTCAGCCCCAGCATTTT. It is translated as CASSLTGPQPQHF. The chain joins TRBV12-3 or TRBV12-4 to TRBJ1-5, with D tentatively TRBD1 (5 bases). CDR3 length: 13 residues. The ends were cut back, 3 bases at V and 6 bases at J, with 9 bases in the middle.

This clonotype was seen only a few times. The CDR3 protein is CASSYKRGMGTEAFF. The CDR3 bases are TGTGCCAGCAGTTACAAGAGAGGGATGGGCACTGAAGCTTTCTTT. The chain couples TRBV6-5 to TRBJ1-1; D ambiguous. Germline V gene data show CDR1 as MNHEY and CDR2 as SVGAGI. V shed 2 bases and J shed 4 bases, with 14 bases lying between them. The CDR3 length is 15 residues.

The CDR3 spells CASSSLEPHGEQYF. As DNA, the CDR3 is TGTGCCAGCTCGAGCTTGGAGCCCCATGGGGAGCAGTACTTC. The V call is TRBV25-1, the J call TRBJ2-5; D possibly corresponds to TRBD2 (5 bases). V lost 8 bases and J 11 bases, leaving 24 bases between the germline ends. The germline CDR1 and CDR2 sequences are MGHDK and SYGVNS. The CDR3 sequence is 14 residues long.

The chain employs TRBV12-3 or TRBV12-4 and TRBJ1-5; D perhaps matches TRBD1 (6 bases). This CDR3 has 11 amino acids. V lost 6 bases to trimming and J lost 15 bases, with 15 bases between them. The CDR3 region has the DNA TGTGCCAGCAGAGGGGGACTGTCGTCGCATTTT. This gives the protein CASRGGLSSHF.